This is a list of T cell receptor beta chains from one sample in a study of regulatory dendritic cells for organ transplantation. Libraries were prepared by immunoSEQ multiplex PCR; TCRdb keeps only in-frame clonotypes and omits some of them. This table has more than 10,000 clones, roughly 89% appearing once. These receptors are not linked to any known antigen. Material: naive CD8+ T cells from blood cultured with regulatory dendritic cells. Every receptor here comes from a human donor in good health. Both conserved end residues are part of each CDR3. The D gene is left open where the match is weak. The listing skips clone size in some rows; elsewhere it reads once, few, many or a size class.

- | TRBJ1-6 | - | TRBV2 | TGTGCCAGCAGTGTGCGTGCGAGCTCCTATAATTCACCCCTCCACTTT | CASSVRASSYNSPLHF
TRBD1 | TRBJ1-2 | - | TRBV5-4 | TGTGCCAGCAGCCCAATAGTACAGGGGAACTATGGCTACACCTTC | CASSPIVQGNYGYTF
- | TRBJ1-2 | - | TRBV6-5 | TGTGCCAGCAGCCGCTACAGTACGTACTTCTATGGCTACACCTTC | CASSRYSTYFYGYTF
- | TRBJ2-1 | - | TRBV9 | TGTGCCAGCAGCTCTCCTTTAGCTTACCGCTCCTACAATGAGCAGTTCTTC | CASSSPLAYRSYNEQFF
- | TRBJ1-2 | - | TRBV5-6 | TGTGCCAGCAGGACCTGGGGACTCCCAAACTATGGCTACACCTTC | CASRTWGLPNYGYTF
TRBD2 | TRBJ2-5 | - | TRBV19 | TGTGCCAGTAGCGTCTTCCCGGGACTAGCGGGAGTTGAGACCCAGTACTTC | CASSVFPGLAGVETQYF
TRBD1 | TRBJ1-1 | - | TRBV19 | TGTGCCACTAAGACAGGGGGTCTACCTCCAGAAGCTTTCTTT | CATKTGGLPPEAFF
- | TRBJ2-2 | - | TRBV10-1 | TGCGCCAGCAGTGAGGCGGACACCGGGGAGCTGTTTTTT | CASSEADTGELFF
TRBD2 | TRBJ2-5 | - | TRBV11-2 | TGTGCCAGCAGCCTAGGGACTAGCGGGGGGGGTCAAGAGACCCAGTACTTC | CASSLGTSGGGQETQYF
- | TRBJ2-7 | - | TRBV4-3 | TGCGCCAGCAGCCAGGCAACGGGCAGACCAACCTACGAGCAGTACTTC | CASSQATGRPTYEQYF
- | TRBJ1-5 | - | TRBV5-8 | TGTGCCAGCAGCTGGACGGGGGCCCAGCCCCAGCATTTT | CASSWTGAQPQHF
- | TRBJ2-7 | - | TRBV6-5 | TGTGCCAGCAGTTTAGGGGGCTCCTACGAGCAGTACTTC | CASSLGGSYEQYF
TRBD2 | TRBJ2-2 | - | TRBV7-9 | TGTGCCAGCAGCTTGAATCTAGCGGGTGGCCTTGACACCGGGGAGCTGTTTTTT | CASSLNLAGGLDTGELFF
- | TRBJ2-1 | - | TRBV4-1 | TGCGCCAGCAGCCAAGATCCTGCGGGGGCAACCTACAATGAGCAGTTCTTC | CASSQDPAGATYNEQFF
- | TRBJ1-5 | once | TRBV21-1 | TGTGCCAGCATCTCAAAGGGAGGGGAAAGTAGGCGCAATCAGCCCCAGCATTTT | CASISKGGESRRNQPQHF
- | TRBJ2-7 | - | TRBV10-2 | TGCGCCAGCAGTGAGGGGCTCGCCTACGAGCAGTACTTC | CASSEGLAYEQYF
- | TRBJ2-3 | once | TRBV13 | TGTGCCAGCAGCGCCGGCCAAGATACGCAGTATTTT | CASSAGQDTQYF
- | TRBJ1-2 | - | TRBV27 | TGTGCCAGCAGAACAGGCGTCTATGGCTACACCTTC | CASRTGVYGYTF
- | TRBJ1-2 | - | TRBV28 | TGTGCCAGCAGTAGGGATAACTATGGCTACACCTTC | CASSRDNYGYTF
- | TRBJ2-7 | - | TRBV10-2 | TGCGCCAGCAGTGAGGGAGGCGAGCAGTACTTC | CASSEGGEQYF
TRBD2 | TRBJ2-3 | - | TRBV9 | TGTGCCAGCAGCGTGGCTAGCGGGGACTTCACAGATACGCAGTATTTT | CASSVASGDFTDTQYF
TRBD1 | TRBJ2-2 | - | TRBV7-9 | TGTGCCAGCAGCTTGACAGGGGGCAAGACCGGGGAGCTGTTTTTT | CASSLTGGKTGELFF
- | TRBJ2-7 | - | TRBV4-3 | TGCGCCAGCAGCCAAGAGGGGTCGGCGTCCTACGAGCAGTACTTC | CASSQEGSASYEQYF
- | TRBJ2-5 | - | TRBV1 | TGCACCAGCAGCCAAGAGTACCGTGCGGGAGGGTACCAAGAGACCCAGTACTTC | CTSSQEYRAGGYQETQYF
TRBD2 | TRBJ2-7 | - | TRBV29-1 | TGCAGCGTTATGGGACTAGCGGACCACGACGATTATACCTACGAGCAGTACTTC | CSVMGLADHDDYTYEQYF
- | TRBJ1-2 | - | TRBV2 | TGTGCCAGCAGTGAAGTAGTGCATGGCTACACCTTC | CASSEVVHGYTF
- | TRBJ2-7 | - | TRBV7-9 | TGTGCCAGCAGCTTTCAGGGGAGGACCTACGAGCAGTACTTC | CASSFQGRTYEQYF